The T cell receptor (beta chain) under discussion was sequenced for a study of T cell changes during pregnancy in multiple sclerosis (dated by TCRdb to the late 2010s). Regarding the complete study: In women with multiple sclerosis, the researchers looked at how the T cell repertoire shifted as pregnancy progressed.

Concerning this clone itself: Its antigen specificity is not known. Base qualities were left out, and no much larger clone turns up one base away.

The CDR3, cysteine through phenylalanine, is 17 amino acids long. CDR3 DNA only is kept here, 51 bases in frame from base 1. The library was built by means of the immunoSEQ multiplex PCR assay. The source is immuneACCESS, and TCRdb retained only in-frame sequences with V and J called. Part of the clones is not carried over; for the studies checked, unresolved V genes explain less than half of this, and the remainder is unexplained. The sample has roughly 110,000 clones on record, 75% to 95% of them singletons. 1.5% to 2% of the sample rests with the top ten. The sample was peripheral blood, taken before pregnancy. This chain is built from TRBV21-1 and TRBJ1-6. TRBV21-1 is deemed a pseudogene. The TCR sequence derives from a female donor with multiple sclerosis, enrolled in a pregnancy study. The DNA reads as follows: TGTGCCAGCAGCAAAAGCGGGCGGCCGCACTATAATTCACCCCTCCACTTT. Translated, it reads CASSKSGRPHYNSPLHF.